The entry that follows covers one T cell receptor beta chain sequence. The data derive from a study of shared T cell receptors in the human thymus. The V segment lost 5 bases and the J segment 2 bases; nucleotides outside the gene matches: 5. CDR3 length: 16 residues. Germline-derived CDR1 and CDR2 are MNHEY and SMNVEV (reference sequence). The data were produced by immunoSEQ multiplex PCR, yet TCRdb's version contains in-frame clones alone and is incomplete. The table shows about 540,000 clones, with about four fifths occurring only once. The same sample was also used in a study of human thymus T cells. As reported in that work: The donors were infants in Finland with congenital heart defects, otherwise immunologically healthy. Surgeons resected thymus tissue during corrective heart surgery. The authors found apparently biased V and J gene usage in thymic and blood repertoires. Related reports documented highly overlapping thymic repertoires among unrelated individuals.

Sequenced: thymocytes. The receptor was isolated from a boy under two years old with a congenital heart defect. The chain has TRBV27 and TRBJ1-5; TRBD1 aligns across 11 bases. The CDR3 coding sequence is TGTGCCAGCAGTCTAGGACAGGGGGCTGGCAATCAGCCCCAGCATTTT. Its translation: CASSLGQGAGNQPQHF.